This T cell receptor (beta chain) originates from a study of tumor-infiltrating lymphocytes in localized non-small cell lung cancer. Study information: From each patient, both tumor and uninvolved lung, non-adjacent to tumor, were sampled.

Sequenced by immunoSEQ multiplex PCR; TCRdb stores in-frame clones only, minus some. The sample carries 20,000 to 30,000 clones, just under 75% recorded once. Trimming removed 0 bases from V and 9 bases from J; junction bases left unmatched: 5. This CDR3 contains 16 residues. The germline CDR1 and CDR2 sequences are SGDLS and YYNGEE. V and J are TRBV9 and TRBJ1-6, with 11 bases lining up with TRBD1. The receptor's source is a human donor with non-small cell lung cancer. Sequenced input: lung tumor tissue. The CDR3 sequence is CASSVGPGQGGSPLHF. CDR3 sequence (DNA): TGTGCCAGCAGCGTAGGACCGGGACAGGGGGGTTCACCCCTCCACTTT.